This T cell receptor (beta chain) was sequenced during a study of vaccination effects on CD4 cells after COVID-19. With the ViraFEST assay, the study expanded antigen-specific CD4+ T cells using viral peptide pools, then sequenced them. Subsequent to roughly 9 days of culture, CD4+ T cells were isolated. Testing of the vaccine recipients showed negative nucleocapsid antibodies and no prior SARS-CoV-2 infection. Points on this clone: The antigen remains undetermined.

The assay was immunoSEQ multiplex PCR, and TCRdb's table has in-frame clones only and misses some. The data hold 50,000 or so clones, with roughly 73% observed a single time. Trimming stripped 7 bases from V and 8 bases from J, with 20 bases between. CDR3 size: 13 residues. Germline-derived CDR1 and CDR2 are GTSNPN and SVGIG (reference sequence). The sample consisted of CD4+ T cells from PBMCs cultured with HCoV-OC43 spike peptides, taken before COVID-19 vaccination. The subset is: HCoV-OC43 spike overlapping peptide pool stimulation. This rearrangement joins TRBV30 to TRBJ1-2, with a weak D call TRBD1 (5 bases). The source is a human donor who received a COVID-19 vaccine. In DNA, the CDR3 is TGTGCCTCCACCGGGACTGTCATTAGCGGCTACACCTTC. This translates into CASTGTVISGYTF.